The entry below gives a single TCR beta chain sequence along with its context. The protocol was immunoSEQ multiplex PCR, while the TCRdb copy is restricted to in-frame clones and leaves out a portion. The sample records some 240,000 clones, roughly 84% being singletons. The data stem from a study of cytomegalovirus exposure and HLA in healthy donors. The sample taken for sequencing was PBMCs. The TCR comes from a woman aged 18-30 years in good health and CMV-seropositive.

In nucleotides, the CDR3 is TGTGCCAGCAGCCCTCCGGCCTCCCTGGGACAGGGTTTCGGGGAGCTGTTTTTT. Translation: CASSPPASLGQGFGELFF. The chain links TRBV7-9 to TRBJ2-2, with 9 bases lining up with TRBD1. With 5 bases clipped from V and 7 bases from J, the junction kept 17 bases outside the gene matches. Germline CDR1 SEHNR, CDR2 FQNEAQ (reference sequence). This CDR3 has 18 amino acids.